Below, 13 T cell receptor beta chains from the same sample are listed, as sequenced in a study of CD8+ T cells in alopecia areata. Treatment described: oral pan-JAK inhibitor, 5-10 mg twice daily. Sequencing templates came from extracted RNA that was reverse transcribed into cDNA. The protocol was immunoSEQ multiplex PCR, while the TCRdb copy is restricted to in-frame clones and leaves out a portion. Found here are about 160,000 clones, 50% to 70% of them singletons; the top ten hold more than 0.7%. Sequencing used CD4+ T cells sorted from blood, obtained at week 4, from a patient treated with tofacitinib. These TCRs come from a human donor with alopecia areata.

The chain is built from TRBV19 and TRBJ1-2; 9 bases align to TRBD1. This CDR3 comprises 14 residues. From germline, CDR1 is LNHDA and CDR2 SQIVND (reference sequence). The V and J ends lost 6 bases and 4 bases, in that order; junction bases with no gene match: 6. CDR3: CASRTTGGSYGYTF. The CDR3, as DNA: TGTGCCAGTAGAACTACAGGGGGCAGCTATGGCTACACCTTC.

This chain uses TRBV30 with TRBJ2-7, with TRBD1 identical over 7 bases. Germline-derived CDR1 and CDR2 are GTSNPN and SVGIG (reference sequence). This CDR3 contains 15 residues. V dropped 1 base and J dropped 3; count of bases not matched to a gene: 9. Here the CDR3 reads CAWSGRQGWYYEQYF. DNA for the CDR3: TGTGCCTGGAGTGGCAGACAGGGTTGGTACTACGAGCAGTACTTC. Supplemented by reference TRBV30 and TRBJ2-7, the full variable domain reads SQTIHQWPATLVQPVGSPLSLECTVEGTSNPNLYWYRQAAGRGLQLLFYSVGIGQISSEVPQNLSASRPQDRQFILSSKKLLLSDSGFYLCAWSGRQGWYYEQYFGPGTRLTVT.

V gene TRBV13 combines with J gene TRBJ2-5; D gene uncertain. This CDR3 has 13 residues. Germline V gene data show CDR1 as PRHDT and CDR2 as FYEKMQ (reference sequence). Trimming left V 0 bases short and J 5 bases short, with 7 bases between. The CDR3 reads CASSLGDGETQYF. Written as DNA, the CDR3 is TGTGCCAGCAGCTTAGGGGATGGGGAGACCCAGTACTTC.

V is TRBV29-1 and J is TRBJ1-2; the match to TRBD1 covers 7 bases. After removal of 6 bases from V and 2 bases from J, the junction contained 9 bases not matched to a gene. The CDR3 is 14 residues long. Germline CDR1 and CDR2: SQVTM and ANQGSEA. DNA for the CDR3: TGCAGCGTGGAAAAACAGGGGACAAACTATGGCTACACCTTC. Amino acid sequence: CSVEKQGTNYGYTF.

The chain combines TRBV2 with TRBJ2-2; D unclear. V lost 5 bases, J lost 4 bases, and 8 bases lay in between. This CDR3 is built from 13 residues. CDR1 is SNHLY and CDR2 is FYNNEI in the germline V gene. This CDR3 reads CASSSAGTGELFF. The CDR3 coding sequence is TGTGCCAGCAGTTCTGCAGGCACCGGGGAGCTGTTTTTT.

This clone was counted only a few times. This chain links TRBV23-1 with TRBJ2-1; D possibly corresponds to TRBD1 (5 bases). TRBV23-1 is reported as an ORF; its role is uncertain. The CDR3 has 16 amino acids. The V and J ends lost 0 bases and 7 bases respectively, with 16 bases between them. The CDR3 protein is CASSQSYRNSGNEQFF. The CDR3 DNA follows: TGCGCCAGCAGTCAATCCTACAGGAACAGTGGAAATGAGCAGTTCTTC.

The chain employs TRBV6-1 and TRBJ2-1; D is possibly TRBD2 (5 bases). This CDR3 has 12 amino acids. V lost 8 bases and J 9 bases, leaving 14 bases between the germline ends. From germline, CDR1 is MNHNS and CDR2 SASEGT. CDR3 DNA sequence: TGTGCCAGCGGCTGGACTGCTACTGAGCAGTTCTTC. It specifies CASGWTATEQFF.

This clone was observed at least ten times. This chain links TRBV2 with TRBJ1-2; D is uncertain. Trimming took off 6 bases at V and 4 bases at J, with 12 bases between the two ends. Germline-derived CDR1 and CDR2 are SNHLY and FYNNEI. CDR3 length equals 13 residues. The CDR3 DNA sequence: TGTGCCAGCAGCGATACAGCCGGCTATGGCTACACCTTC. Translation gives CASSDTAGYGYTF. Complete variable domain (other parts from reference TRBV2 and TRBJ1-2): EPEVTQTPSHQVTQMGQEVILRCVPISNHLYFYWYRQILGQKVEFLVSFYNNEISEKSEIFDDQFSVERPDGSNFTLKIRSTKLEDSAMYFCASSDTAGYGYTFGSGTRLTVV.

This clone was recorded once. V usage is TRBV7-3 and J usage is TRBJ2-1; either TRBD1 or TRBD2 may supply D (5 bases each). The V and J ends lost 1 base and 9 bases respectively, with 10 bases between them. Looked up from germline, CDR1 is SGHTA and CDR2 is FQGTGA. The CDR3 covers 13 residues. CDR3 DNA sequence: TGTGCCAGCAGCTTAAATCCGGGGACTGAGCAGTTCTTC. It translates to CASSLNPGTEQFF.

This clone was found once. The chain joins TRBV18 to TRBJ2-5; perhaps D is TRBD1 or TRBD2 (5 bases each). The germline V gene has CDR1 KGHSH and CDR2 LQKENI. The CDR3 contains 15 residues. Trimming took 2 bases from V and 2 from J, leaving 12 bases between them. CDR3 DNA: TGTGCCAGCTCACCATTGGGGGAACATCAAGAGACCCAGTACTTC. It encodes CASSPLGEHQETQYF. Full variable domain (outside the CDR3, taken from reference TRBV18 and TRBJ2-5): NAGVMQNPRHLVRRRGQEARLRCSPMKGHSHVYWYRQLPEEGLKFMVYLQKENIIDESGMPKERFSAEFPKEGPSILRIQQVVRGDSAAYFCASSPLGEHQETQYFGPGTRLLVL.

This chain uses TRBV30 with TRBJ2-2, with 12 nucleotides matching TRBD2. V trimming: 8 bases; J trimming: 4 bases; junction bases outside the gene matches: 8. CDR3 length equals 15 residues. CDR1 is GTSNPN and CDR2 is SVGIG in the germline V gene (reference sequence). CDR3 DNA sequence: TGTGCCGGTACCCTAGCGGGGGGGCGCACCGGGGAGCTGTTTTTT. It encodes CAGTLAGGRTGELFF.

The V call is TRBV9, the J call TRBJ2-1; 7 nucleotides align to TRBD2. This CDR3 region has 16 residues. Germline CDR1 SGDLS, CDR2 YYNGEE. J was trimmed by 4 bases and V by 0 bases; bases with no gene match: 7. The DNA for the CDR3 is TGTGCCAGCAGCGTAGGGAGCCAGCGGGGATACAATGAGCAGTTCTTC. This gives the protein CASSVGSQRGYNEQFF.

Concerning this clone itself: The identical CDR3 is also encoded by other nucleotide sequences in the sample. This chain connects TRBV7-9 to TRBJ2-5; 10 bases map to TRBD2. In germline, CDR1 is SEHNR, CDR2 FQNEAQ (reference sequence). Germline trimming cut 3 bases from V and 5 bases from J; bases unmatched to any gene: 3. CDR3 length: 14 residues. CDR3 DNA: TGTGCCAGCAGCTTTACTAGCGGGGCTGAGACCCAGTACTTC. It translates to CASSFTSGAETQYF. The full variable domain, in which reference TRBV7-9 and TRBJ2-5 provide the parts outside the CDR3, is DTGVSQNPRHKITKRGQNVTFRCDPISEHNRLYWYRQTLGQGPEFLTYFQNEAQLEKSRLLSDRFSAERPKGSFSTLEIQRTEQGDSAMYLCASSFTSGAETQYFGPGTRLLVL.